This T cell receptor beta chain was obtained from a study of T cell responses to AZD1222 COVID-19 vaccine. Study-wide results and limits: Nearly half of spike-specific TCRs reportedly target unmutated variant regions. Spike was spanned by vaccine-associated CD4 TCRs, with dominance at 160-218 and 743-854. Among those given AZD1222, only 5 to 7 were seropositive at baseline. Clonal diversity was possibly underestimated; the donors were predominantly white British and more often female.

Details on this clone: Its specificity is not known.

V was clipped by 7 bases and J by 4 bases, with 8 bases between them. This CDR3 spans 11 amino acids. Germline V gene lookup returns CDR1 DFQATT and CDR2 SNEGSKA (reference sequence). Assay: immunoSEQ multiplex PCR; the TCRdb copy retains only in-frame clones and omits some. The sample holds more than 95,000 clones; 70% to 90% are singletons and the top ten take 3% to 4%. The rearrangement uses TRBV20-1 and TRBJ1-3; D is possibly TRBD1 (5 bases). The sequence was collected from an adult in good health. Sequences were derived from peripheral blood, sampled on day 0 of MenACWY control vaccination. CDR3 DNA: TGCAGTGGAGGGGCAGGAAACACCATATATTTT. Its translation: CSGGAGNTIYF.